This TCR beta chain appears in the sequencing data of a study of CD8+CD57+ T cells in acquired aplastic anemia. TCR beta VDJ and CDR3 profiles were obtained from a genomic DNA template. Each CDR3 protein gets one entry after TCRdb re-called the reads with MiXCR. The sample includes around 200,000 distinct CDR3 sequences, 63% seen only once; the top ten take roughly 43%. Flow cytometry had shown expanded CD8+CD57+ cells in the patients chosen for sequencing. Acquired aplastic anemia of severe grade affected all patients. When blood sampling took place, the patients had received no therapy. In regard to this clonotype: Its antigen is not known.

General study points: The study found no significant CD8+ Simpson's diversity difference between patients and controls. The same twenty-nine CD8+ CDR3 sequences occurred in patients and in controls.

The CDR3 is 14 residues long. Looked up from germline, CDR1 is DFQATT and CDR2 is SNEGSKA (reference sequence). V lost 3 bases, J lost 6 bases, and 18 bases lay in between. The sequenced sample consisted of sorted CD4+, CD8+, or CD8+CD57+ T cells (not recorded which) from PBMCs. This sequence was found in a human donor with aplastic anemia. J is TRBJ2-7 and V is TRBV20-1; D is possibly TRBD1 or TRBD2 (5 bases each). The CDR3 region is CSASGDSLRGEQYF. The CDR3 DNA reads TGCAGTGCTAGTGGCGACAGTCTCCGGGGCGAGCAGTACTTC.